The present T cell receptor beta chain was sequenced within a study of vaccination and CD4 T cells after COVID-19. Looking at the study overall: Overlapping SARS-CoV-2, HCoV-NL63, HCoV-OC43 and HCoV-229E spike peptides were used to stimulate cells. Treatment of control cultures consisted of a CEFX pool, an HIV-1 Nef pool, or no peptide.

The germline V and J ends were trimmed by 5 bases and 2 bases, with 18 bases remaining between them. This CDR3 is built from 16 residues. From germline, CDR1 is SGHAT and CDR2 FQDESV (reference sequence). The treatment was: roughly ten-day PBMC culture with coronavirus spike peptide pools or control peptides (ViraFEST assay). Culture conditions combined 1.5 million to 2.5 million PBMCs per well with around 9.7 IU/ml IL-2 and 8.5 to 10 ug/ml peptide pools. On days 3 and 7, half the medium was swapped for fresh IL-2-containing medium. About this clonotype itself: Its specificity is unknown.

Cultured CD4+ T cell DNA underwent sequencing with the Oncomine TCR Beta short-read assay. TCRdb passed the PCR reads through MiXCR, listing each CDR3 protein once. The sample holds fewer than 15,000 distinct CDR3 sequences; 45% are singletons and the top ten take about 22%. The gene calls are TRBV11-1 and TRBJ2-5; D may match TRBD1 or TRBD2 (6 bases each). The sample in question was cultured CD4+ T cells from blood, obtained after SARS-CoV-2 vaccination. This clonotype was sampled from a human donor with COVID-19. The CDR3 sequence: CASSQSPEGGQETQYF. Written as DNA, the CDR3 is TGTGCCAGCAGCCAATCCCCGGAGGGGGGACAAGAGACCCAGTACTTC.